The sequence of this TCR beta chain was determined in a study of CXCR3-negative and CXCR3-positive naive CD8 T cells. Study overall: Approximately 140 million TRB reads were obtained in total, which works out to about 1.5 +/- 0.3 million per library.

A word on this clonotype: What it binds is unknown.

From germline, CDR1 is MDHEN and CDR2 SYDVKM. The CDR3 extends over 15 amino acids. Via 5' RACE with UMI labels, TRB cDNA libraries were prepared. Reanalyzing the 5' RACE reads, TCRdb keeps one entry per CDR3 protein, without DNA. The table lists about 53,000 distinct CDR3 sequences. Overall study results and limits: Naive CXCR3-positive and CXCR3-negative cells shared TRBV-TRBJ usage; memory cells diverged. Naive cells with CXCR3 showed TRB CDR3s that were more hydrophobic than those in CXCR3-negative naive cells.

Sequenced input: naive CXCR3+ CD8+ T cells from blood. Regarding subset: CD45RO-CCR7+CD27+CD95- naive CD8+ T cells expressing CXCR3 (TNR3+). This clonotype originated in a human donor in good health. Some clones in this sample may be carry-over from other donors' samples. The chain links TRBV28 to TRBJ2-5; TCRdb's D call, TRBD1, is unchecked because there is no DNA. CDR3: CASSLWGAGMETQYF.